Below are 4 T cell receptor beta chains sequenced from a single sample in a study of cytotoxic CD8 clonotypes in ibrutinib-treated CLL. This table comes from immunoSEQ multiplex PCR, and its TCRdb copy is limited to in-frame clones, with some not included. The sample records some 200,000 clones, about 72% being singletons. Sample: PBMCs, taken after 24 months of ibrutinib treatment. Receptors originate from a human donor with chronic lymphocytic leukemia.

The chain employs TRBV10-1 and TRBJ1-5; 9 positions agree with TRBD1. The CDR3 extends over 13 amino acids. Germline V gene sequence: CDR1 WNHNN, CDR2 SYGVQD (reference sequence). V shed 4 bases and J 5 bases; nucleotides not matched to a gene: 0. This chain's CDR3 is CASSGTGDQPQHF. The CDR3 DNA is TGCGCCAGCAGTGGGACAGGGGATCAGCCCCAGCATTTT.

The chain employs TRBV4-3 and TRBJ2-2, with D perhaps matching TRBD2 (5 bases). CDR1 LGHNA and CDR2 YSLEER come from the germline V gene. CDR3 length: 17 amino acids. V was trimmed by 2 bases and J by 1 base, leaving 14 bases between them. This chain's CDR3 is CASSQPADYLNTGELFF. CDR3 nucleotide sequence: TGCGCCAGCAGCCAACCGGCCGACTACTTGAACACCGGGGAGCTGTTTTTT.

J is TRBJ2-2 and V is TRBV9; D is ambiguous. The CDR3 has 13 amino acids. Germline V gene lookup returns CDR1 SGDLS and CDR2 YYNGEE. The ends were cut back, 4 bases at V and 0 bases at J, with 4 bases in the middle. As DNA, the CDR3 is TGTGCCAGCAGCCATCCGAACACCGGGGAGCTGTTTTTT. It translates to CASSHPNTGELFF.

This clone was picked up a small number of times. The chain is built from TRBV10-2 and TRBJ2-7; 9 bases agree with TRBD2. The CDR3 covers 13 residues. V lost 9 bases, J lost 2 bases, and 5 bases stayed unmatched. From germline, CDR1 is WSHSY and CDR2 SAAADI. The CDR3 here is CASRLAGTYEQYF. CDR3 DNA: TGCGCCAGTAGGCTAGCGGGGACCTACGAGCAGTACTTC.